This T cell receptor beta chain was profiled in a study of cytomegalovirus exposure and HLA in healthy donors. The study ran its PCR with 60 Vbeta and 13 Jbeta primers. Generated by immunoSEQ multiplex PCR, the TCRdb table keeps only in-frame clones and is missing some. The table shows 150,000 to 200,000 clones, with less than 80% occurring only once. V was pared by 0 bases and J by 7 bases, with 7 bases between. Germline CDR1 SEHNR, CDR2 FQNEAQ (reference sequence). CDR3 size: 14 residues. The specimen sequenced was PBMCs. The chain is built from TRBV7-9 and TRBJ1-6; D is uncertain. The TCR comes from a man between 40 and 49 years old in good health and CMV-seronegative. CDR3 loop: CASSLAQANSPLHF. CDR3 in DNA: TGTGCCAGCAGCTTAGCCCAGGCGAATTCACCCCTCCACTTT.